This section outlines one T cell receptor (beta chain) sequence together with its context. Its recognized antigen is unknown. No clone much larger than this one lies a single base away; base qualities are absent. In total, 630 or so healthy bone marrow donors made up the cohort. All cohort members were sampled while nominally healthy, although unrecorded immune exposures were likely present. The donor was CMV seronegative and belonged to the group of under 400 seronegative cohort members. A peripheral blood sample was provided by each donor, and peripheral blood mononuclear cells were used for TCR beta sequencing. Genomic DNA was extracted from the blood cell samples with the Qiagen DNeasy Blood Extraction Kit. Libraries came from the immunoSEQ multiplex PCR assay. For the multiplex PCR, a mixture combining 60 forward primers for TCR Vbeta segments and 13 reverse primers for TCR Jbeta segments was used. The CDR3 region of rearranged TCR beta genes was amplified from genomic DNA by a multiplex PCR assay. The Illumina HiSeq System was used to sequence the amplified TCR beta libraries as 87-base-pair reads. In the authors' own workflow: Across the roughly 700 repertoires, a later analysis counted 78 million or so unique TCR beta chains, around 10 million of which were shared by at least two donors. Raw reads were error-corrected and collapsed into unique sequences with a nearest-neighbor algorithm that merged closely related sequences to remove PCR and sequencing errors. V, D and J gene segments were assigned by aligning CDR3 sequences to IMGT reference sequences. For a sequence to be retained, a match of at least six nucleotides was required to both a V gene segment and a J gene segment. A rearrangement counted as productive if the CDR3 had no stop codons and remained in frame with V and J, and every other rearrangement counted as non-productive. CDR3 was defined by IMGT convention, running from the second conserved V-encoded cysteine to the conserved J-encoded phenylalanine. The earlier analysis of approximately 500 of the donors excluded sequences that lacked an unambiguous match to a single V gene segment. An earlier analysis of under 750 of the donors called V segments functional above 56.7% productive rearrangements and segregating when the between-donor standard deviation exceeded 5%. To diagnose cytomegalovirus status from the catalog of TCR beta chain sequences, a statistical classification framework was built. V and J gene assignment, in a later analysis, came from comparing TCR nucleotide sequences with IMGT/GENE-DB human TR gene sequences. The TCRdist pipeline was used in a later analysis to assign CDR3 sequences and most-parsimonious VDJ recombination scenarios. In a later analysis, each TCR beta chain was defined by its CDR3 amino acid sequence together with its V-gene family, and reads without a unique V-gene family were excluded. In a later analysis, some 600 highly shared, low-generation-probability nucleotide sequences were removed to address suspected cross-contamination and a sequencing artifact. A later analysis calculated a clonal expansion index for each public chain from normalized within-repertoire ranks of inferred template counts. In a later analysis, generation probabilities were computed using a VDJ recombination model fitted to out-of-frame rearrangements, and the results were checked against IGoR. Hypergeometric tests were used in a later analysis to score TCR-TCR, TCR-HLA and TCR-CMV co-occurrence, with a repertoire-size bias correction applied to the TCR pairs. A later analysis estimated false discovery rates by permuting HLA or CMV assignments 20 times. In a later analysis, co-occurring TCRs were grouped using DBSCAN, with TCRdist sequence similarity added in when clustering inside HLA-allele-positive subsets. For co-occurrence clustering, repertoires with fewer than 30,000 or more than 120,000 public chains were excluded, along with four or five repertoires with anomalous nucleotide sharing. TCRdb took over this immuneACCESS table, retaining in-frame rearrangements with V and J assigned. Such tables are incomplete; in checked studies, under half of the missing clones stem from an unresolved V gene, and the remainder is unexplained. For V, J and clone size, that table is used; D and trimming come from the DNA. Counted in this sample were tens of thousands of clones; 90% of them appeared once. The ten largest clones capture 2.3% of the sample.

The data are from a study of cytomegalovirus exposure and HLA in healthy donors (dated by TCRdb to about 2017). Background on the whole study: According to an earlier analysis of around 600 of the donors, roughly 180 million T cells yielded over 100 million unique TCR beta sequences and more than 250 Gb of sequence data. Roughly 320 gigabases of sequencing data and around 80 million unique TCR sequences made up an early release that covered 640 HLA-typed donors. Of the roughly 400 genotyped donors, 65% to 90% fell in the genetic ancestry cluster associated with self-reported Caucasian donors. The study aimed to test whether signatures of past pathogen exposure could be identified by cataloging public T cell receptors. The study profiled the T cell repertoires of about 720 subjects by immunosequencing and related them to cytomegalovirus serostatus. A separate validation cohort of roughly 130 different subjects was used in addition to the 666-subject first cohort. The study combined high-throughput TCR immunosequencing, statistical association of individual TCRs with disease status, and machine learning to predict cytomegalovirus infection status. To study patterns of TCR occurrence, a later analysis re-analyzed previously published TCR beta repertoires from hundreds of donors and added high-resolution HLA genotyping. The later analysis used no new phenotypic data to find candidate immune exposures, relying instead on TCR beta sequences and their occurrence across donors. To decide whether each TCR beta V gene segment behaved as functional or pseudogenic, an earlier analysis of 587 of the donors relied on high-throughput TCR beta sequencing. Donor age, sex, ethnicity and CMV serostatus were compiled together with the repertoire data. A later genetic analysis took genome-wide SNP genotypes for about 60% of the roughly 670 donors and used that subset as a discovery cohort. All discovery cohort repertoires had been generated using a single sequencing platform. HLA typing included class I and class II loci at four-digit resolution. Typing coverage differed by locus: A, B, C, DRB1 and DQB1 were typed in about 629-640 donors, DQA1 in roughly 500, DPA1 in 600 to 610, and DPB1 in roughly 470. Four or five DR-DQ haplotypes were handled as single units for association and clustering because linkage in the cohort was strong. Among under 450 genotyped donors of the cohort, an average of roughly 240,000 unique TCR beta nucleotide sequences were sequenced per donor, roughly 20% of them non-productive.

Deletion took 1 base off V and 4 bases off J, with a span of 5 bases between the germline ends. CDR1 SEHNR and CDR2 FQNEAQ were looked up in the germline V gene (reference sequence). The CDR3 has 13 amino acids, counting the end cysteine and phenylalanine. Only the CDR3 DNA is retained, 39 bases long and in frame from the first base. Overall study outcomes, separate from this receptor: Sequencing depth was assumed to be roughly uniform across donors in the presence/absence analyses, though that assumption may not hold. A further reported finding was that TCR beta sequences accurately predicted the HLA-A and HLA-B alleles for most subjects in the first cohort. Because some donors lacked HLA typing at each locus, the association tests relied only on the typed subset. When HLA alleles, especially DR and DQ, strongly co-occurred, TCR associations were difficult to assign to individual alleles. According to a later analysis, most CMV-associated TCR beta chains appeared to be HLA-restricted, and the HLA associations seemed to be driven largely by CMV exposure. According to a later analysis, TCR association rates differed among HLA loci, with DRB1 alleles showing the most associated TCRs and HLA-C alleles showing the fewest. V-gene and J-gene trimming of TCR beta chains was associated with a missense DCLRE1C variant in a later genetic analysis, and the association was replicated in an independent cohort. Because counts were too low, some 16 rarely observed V segments, including chromosome 9 orphons, were excluded from the earlier analysis of a few hundred of the donors. It was suggested by the authors that the approach could potentially be generalized to other disease states and immunological phenotypes. While some public TCRs were present in many individuals, most TCR sequences turned up only very rarely across donors. The only immune exposure information available for the cohort was CMV serostatus. A later analysis associated 16,951 TCR beta sequences with specific HLA alleles at a false discovery rate of 0.05. Compared with equally common non-associated chains, HLA-associated TCR beta chains in a later analysis were more clonally expanded and had lower generation probabilities. A later genetic analysis reported fewer N-insertions in productive TCRs among donors in an Asian-associated ancestry cluster than the approximately 700-donor mean. The classifier was reported to diagnose cytomegalovirus status with high specificity and sensitivity in both the original cohort and the validation cohort. Correlated functional status among segregating V segments might be attributable to linkage disequilibrium, but an unknown experimental factor could not be ruled out. Broadly in line with IMGT annotations, most TCR beta V segments showed up in productive rearrangements about 90% or about 30% of the time in an earlier analysis of a few hundred of the donors. A few of the identified cytomegalovirus-associated TCR beta chains were confirmed in vitro to be specific for cytomegalovirus antigens. A total of fewer than 200 TCR beta chains were listed by the study as associated with cytomegalovirus. Several of the top co-occurrence clusters appeared to be linked to parvovirus B19, influenza, CMV and Epstein-Barr virus, according to a later analysis. Because the 87-base-pair reads could not distinguish some IMGT-functional V segments, including TRBV6-2 and TRBV6-3, those segments were excluded. The sequencing pipeline was judged likely to have produced a cluster of highly shared sequence variants as a technical artifact. Only TCR beta chains were sequenced in this cohort, and the absence of alpha or paired-chain data limited detectable features.

This sequence was found in a young man in good health and CMV-seronegative. Material: PBMCs. This chain is built from TRBV7-9 and TRBJ1-3, with the D gene call left open. At the DNA level, the sequence is TGTGCCAGCAGCTTAGTCTCCGGAAACACCATATATTTT. The translation is CASSLVSGNTIYF.